This is a list of T cell receptor beta chains from one sample in a study of identifying expanded T cells in peripheral blood. Measured with immunoSEQ multiplex PCR; TCRdb has only the in-frame clones, and not every one. The repertoire includes around 82,000 clones, 80% to 85% of them detected once, and about 20% sits in the top ten. The sequenced sample consisted of blood. The receptors shown here come from a person between 18 and 69 years old in good health. Both conserved end residues are part of each CDR3. D genes are given only for firm matches. Some rows mark clone size as missing; the rest say once, few, many or name a class of expanded clone.

TRBD1 | - | TRBJ1-5 | TRBV28 | CASSLGAINRGSQPQHF | TGTGCCAGCAGTTTAGGAGCCATCAACAGGGGTTCTCAGCCCCAGCATTTT
TRBD1 | - | TRBJ1-2 | TRBV4-2 | CASSQDWGQGNYGYTF | TGTGCCAGCAGCCAAGATTGGGGACAGGGAAACTATGGCTACACCTTC
TRBD2 | once | TRBJ2-2 | TRBV10-1 | CASSELAGTNTGELFF | TGCGCCAGCAGTGAACTAGCGGGAACGAACACCGGGGAGCTGTTTTTT
- | - | TRBJ1-1 | TRBV5-6 | CASSLGMTEAFF | TGTGCCAGCAGCTTGGGTATGACTGAAGCTTTCTTT
- | - | TRBJ1-4 | TRBV6-1 | CASNREIGEKLFF | TGTGCCAGCAACCGGGAGATAGGGGAAAAACTGTTTTTT
- | few | TRBJ1-5 | TRBV7-8 | CASSKSGRDQPQHF | TGTGCCAGCAGCAAATCAGGGCGAGATCAGCCCCAGCATTTT
- | - | TRBJ2-7 | TRBV9 | CASSVDFGGYEQYF | TGTGCCAGCAGCGTTGACTTCGGGGGTTACGAGCAGTACTTC
- | - | TRBJ2-1 | TRBV7-2 | CASSLGRDNEQFF | TGTGCCAGCAGTCTTGGCCGAGACAATGAGCAGTTCTTC
TRBD1 | - | TRBJ1-3 | TRBV28 | CASSISRQGSSGNTIYF | TGTGCCAGCAGTATCTCGCGACAGGGAAGCTCTGGAAACACCATATATTTT
TRBD1 | - | TRBJ1-2 | TRBV25-1 | CASLTGGYGYTF | TGTGCCAGTCTGACAGGGGGCTATGGCTACACCTTC
- | - | TRBJ1-3 | TRBV18 | CASSPGQHSGNTIYF | TGTGCCAGCTCACCCGGACAGCACTCTGGAAACACCATATATTTT
TRBD1 | - | TRBJ1-1 | TRBV15 | CATSSLRDSTPNTEAFF | TGTGCCACCAGCAGCCTCCGGGACAGTACCCCGAACACTGAAGCTTTCTTT
TRBD1 | - | TRBJ2-4 | TRBV6-1 | CASSEWTDRANIQYF | TGTGCCAGCAGTGAATGGACAGACAGGGCGAACATTCAGTACTTC
TRBD1 | - | TRBJ2-4 | TRBV28 | CATSGQGARSAKNIQYF | TGTGCCACCTCGGGGCAGGGGGCGCGTTCGGCCAAAAACATTCAGTACTTC
- | - | TRBJ1-1 | TRBV6-5 | CASSYWAYPNTEAFF | TGTGCCAGCAGTTACTGGGCATATCCGAACACTGAAGCTTTCTTT
TRBD1 | - | TRBJ2-1 | TRBV7-3 | CASSSTGNTNNEQFF | TGTGCCAGCAGCTCGACAGGGAACACTAACAATGAGCAGTTCTTC
- | few | TRBJ2-7 | TRBV7-2 | CASSPGYEQYF | TGTGCCAGCAGCCCGGGATACGAGCAGTACTTC